A selection of T cell receptor beta chains follows, all from one sample in a study of cytomegalovirus exposure and HLA in healthy donors. The protocol was immunoSEQ multiplex PCR, while the TCRdb copy is restricted to in-frame clones and leaves out a portion. The sample contains 90,000 to 120,000 clones, 90% to 97% of which appear only once. Input material: PBMCs. These receptors were obtained from a woman between 18 and 30 years old in good health and CMV-seronegative. Both conserved end residues are part of each CDR3. D genes are given only for firm matches. Rows give clone size only sometimes, using once, few, many, or a class for an expanded clone.

TRBV2	TRBJ2-3	NA	TRBD2	TGTGCCAGCAGCCTCACTAGCGGGAGCACAGATACGCAGTATTTT	CASSLTSGSTDTQYF
TRBV5-1	TRBJ2-3	NA	NA	TGCGCCAGCAGCTTAGGGGACACAGATACGCAGTATTTT	CASSLGDTDTQYF
TRBV23-1	TRBJ1-5	NA	NA	TGCGCCAGCAGTCCAAGGCATGGGCCAGGGCACAATCAGCCCCAGCATTTT	CASSPRHGPGHNQPQHF
TRBV27	TRBJ1-5	NA	NA	TGTGCCAGCAGTTTCCGCAGGCATCAGCCCCAGCATTTT	CASSFRRHQPQHF
TRBV6-1	TRBJ1-2	NA	NA	TGTGCCAGCAGCGCGGGGGATGGCTACACCTTC	CASSAGDGYTF
TRBV19	TRBJ1-2	NA	NA	TGTGCCAGTAGCCCCCGGGTAGGGGATGGGGGCTACACCTTC	CASSPRVGDGGYTF
TRBV30	TRBJ2-7	NA	NA	TGTGCCTGGAGTGTGTCCACCTACGAGCAGTACTTC	CAWSVSTYEQYF
TRBV4-3	TRBJ2-7	NA	NA	TGCGCCAGCAGCCAAGTGGCTAGGAGCCCCGTCACCGAGCAGTACTTC	CASSQVARSPVTEQYF
TRBV19	TRBJ1-1	NA	NA	TGTGCCAGTAGTATAGGGGGCGTAGAAGCTTTCTTT	CASSIGGVEAFF
TRBV7-3	TRBJ2-2	NA	NA	TGTGCCAGCAGCTTTGGTCAGGCGAACACCGGGGAGCTGTTTTTT	CASSFGQANTGELFF
TRBV9	TRBJ2-7	once	NA	TGTGCCAGCAGCGTAGGGGAGAACTCCTACGAGCAGTACTTC	CASSVGENSYEQYF
TRBV6-4	TRBJ2-5	NA	TRBD2	TGTGCCAGCAGCGAGAGCGGGGGGGCTGGGGAGACCCAGTACTTC	CASSESGGAGETQYF
TRBV20-1	TRBJ2-7	NA	NA	TGCAGTGCCCCAGACTACTACGAGCAGTACTTC	CSAPDYYEQYF
TRBV27	TRBJ2-5	NA	NA	TGTGCCAGCAGTTCCGGACTGGACCAAGAGACCCAGTACTTC	CASSSGLDQETQYF
TRBV4-2	TRBJ1-2	NA	TRBD1	TGTGCCAGCAGCCAACGGACAGGGGATTTTGTTAGTAGTGGCTACACCTTC	CASSQRTGDFVSSGYTF
TRBV9	TRBJ2-5	NA	TRBD1	TGTGCCAGCAGCGTAGCTGCCGGTTCGGCAGGGGGCGCAGAGACCCAGTACTTC	CASSVAAGSAGGAETQYF
TRBV9	TRBJ1-5	NA	NA	TGTGCCAGCAGCGCGGGAGCTCAGCCCCAGCATTTT	CASSAGAQPQHF
TRBV18	TRBJ1-2	NA	NA	TGTGCCAGCTCACCAGGGCAGAACCTCTATGGCTACACCTTC	CASSPGQNLYGYTF
TRBV7-8	TRBJ2-3	NA	NA	TGTGCCAGCACCCATAGGGGAGGCCTAGGGGCAGATACGCAGTATTTT	CASTHRGGLGADTQYF
TRBV14	TRBJ2-7	NA	TRBD2	TGTGCCAGCAGAGGGGCGGGGGGCTCCTACGAGCAGTACTTC	CASRGAGGSYEQYF
TRBV4-1	TRBJ1-2	NA	NA	TGCGCCAGCAGCCAACCGGGACTGAGCCTCTATGGCTACACCTTC	CASSQPGLSLYGYTF
TRBV18	TRBJ1-2	NA	TRBD1	TGTGCCAGCTCACCTAGGACAGGACACTATGGCTACACCTTC	CASSPRTGHYGYTF
TRBV2	TRBJ1-1	NA	NA	TGTGCCAGCACGTCGGCCGGTGGAGACACTGAAGCTTTCTTT	CASTSAGGDTEAFF
TRBV2	TRBJ1-5	NA	TRBD1	TGTGCCAGTAAGACAGGGATCGGGGTAAGCAATCAGCCCCAGCATTTT	CASKTGIGVSNQPQHF
TRBV18	TRBJ1-6	NA	TRBD1	TGTGCCAGCTCGCAACAACCGGGACAGGGAAGGTCACCCCTCCACTTT	CASSQQPGQGRSPLHF
TRBV20-1	TRBJ1-2	NA	NA	TGCAGTGCCGGATCGGGGTATGGCTACACCTTC	CSAGSGYGYTF
TRBV7-9	TRBJ1-4	once	TRBD1	TGTGCCAGCCGAGGGGGCACTAATGAAAAACTGTTTTTT	CASRGGTNEKLFF
TRBV5-8	TRBJ2-3	NA	TRBD2	TGTGCCAGCAGCCTTTTAGCGGGGGTCACAGATACGCAGTATTTT	CASSLLAGVTDTQYF
TRBV2	TRBJ2-1	NA	TRBD1	TGTGCCAGCAGTCCCGGACAGGGATTCGACAATGAGCAGTTCTTC	CASSPGQGFDNEQFF
TRBV6-5	TRBJ2-2	NA	NA	TGTGCCAGCGGCAGGGCCGGGGAGCTGTTTTTT	CASGRAGELFF
TRBV2	TRBJ1-4	NA	TRBD1	TGTGCCAGCAGTGAAAGTGGGACAGGGGGCAGGAAACTGTTTTTT	CASSESGTGGRKLFF
TRBV15	TRBJ1-2	NA	NA	TGTGCCACCAGCGAAGTGCCTTTCACCGGCTATGGCTACACCTTC	CATSEVPFTGYGYTF
TRBV28	TRBJ1-3	NA	NA	TGTGCCAGCAGCCGACCTCAGGGCGCGGGAAACACCATATATTTT	CASSRPQGAGNTIYF
TRBV7-2	TRBJ2-7	NA	TRBD1	TGTGCCAGCAGCCCCGACAGGGCCTACGAGCAGTACTTC	CASSPDRAYEQYF
TRBV15	TRBJ1-1	NA	NA	TGTGCCACCAGCAGAGATGTTGGGGGGACTGAAGCTTTCTTT	CATSRDVGGTEAFF
TRBV19	TRBJ2-3	NA	TRBD1	TGTGCCAGTATGAGGGGGCAGGGTGCAGATACGCAGTATTTT	CASMRGQGADTQYF
TRBV28	TRBJ1-2	once	TRBD1	TGTGCCAGCAGGGGACAGGGGGATTATGGCTACACCTTC	CASRGQGDYGYTF
TRBV5-6	TRBJ2-7	NA	NA	TGTGCCAGCAGCTCCACAACCGGGGGTTTCGACGAGCAGTACTTC	CASSSTTGGFDEQYF
TRBV19	TRBJ2-1	NA	TRBD2	TGTGCCAGTAGTACCGGTATAGTAGCGGGCGAGCAGTTCTTC	CASSTGIVAGEQFF
TRBV19	TRBJ2-5	NA	NA	TGTGCCAGTCGCGACTTCCAAGAGACCCAGTACTTC	CASRDFQETQYF